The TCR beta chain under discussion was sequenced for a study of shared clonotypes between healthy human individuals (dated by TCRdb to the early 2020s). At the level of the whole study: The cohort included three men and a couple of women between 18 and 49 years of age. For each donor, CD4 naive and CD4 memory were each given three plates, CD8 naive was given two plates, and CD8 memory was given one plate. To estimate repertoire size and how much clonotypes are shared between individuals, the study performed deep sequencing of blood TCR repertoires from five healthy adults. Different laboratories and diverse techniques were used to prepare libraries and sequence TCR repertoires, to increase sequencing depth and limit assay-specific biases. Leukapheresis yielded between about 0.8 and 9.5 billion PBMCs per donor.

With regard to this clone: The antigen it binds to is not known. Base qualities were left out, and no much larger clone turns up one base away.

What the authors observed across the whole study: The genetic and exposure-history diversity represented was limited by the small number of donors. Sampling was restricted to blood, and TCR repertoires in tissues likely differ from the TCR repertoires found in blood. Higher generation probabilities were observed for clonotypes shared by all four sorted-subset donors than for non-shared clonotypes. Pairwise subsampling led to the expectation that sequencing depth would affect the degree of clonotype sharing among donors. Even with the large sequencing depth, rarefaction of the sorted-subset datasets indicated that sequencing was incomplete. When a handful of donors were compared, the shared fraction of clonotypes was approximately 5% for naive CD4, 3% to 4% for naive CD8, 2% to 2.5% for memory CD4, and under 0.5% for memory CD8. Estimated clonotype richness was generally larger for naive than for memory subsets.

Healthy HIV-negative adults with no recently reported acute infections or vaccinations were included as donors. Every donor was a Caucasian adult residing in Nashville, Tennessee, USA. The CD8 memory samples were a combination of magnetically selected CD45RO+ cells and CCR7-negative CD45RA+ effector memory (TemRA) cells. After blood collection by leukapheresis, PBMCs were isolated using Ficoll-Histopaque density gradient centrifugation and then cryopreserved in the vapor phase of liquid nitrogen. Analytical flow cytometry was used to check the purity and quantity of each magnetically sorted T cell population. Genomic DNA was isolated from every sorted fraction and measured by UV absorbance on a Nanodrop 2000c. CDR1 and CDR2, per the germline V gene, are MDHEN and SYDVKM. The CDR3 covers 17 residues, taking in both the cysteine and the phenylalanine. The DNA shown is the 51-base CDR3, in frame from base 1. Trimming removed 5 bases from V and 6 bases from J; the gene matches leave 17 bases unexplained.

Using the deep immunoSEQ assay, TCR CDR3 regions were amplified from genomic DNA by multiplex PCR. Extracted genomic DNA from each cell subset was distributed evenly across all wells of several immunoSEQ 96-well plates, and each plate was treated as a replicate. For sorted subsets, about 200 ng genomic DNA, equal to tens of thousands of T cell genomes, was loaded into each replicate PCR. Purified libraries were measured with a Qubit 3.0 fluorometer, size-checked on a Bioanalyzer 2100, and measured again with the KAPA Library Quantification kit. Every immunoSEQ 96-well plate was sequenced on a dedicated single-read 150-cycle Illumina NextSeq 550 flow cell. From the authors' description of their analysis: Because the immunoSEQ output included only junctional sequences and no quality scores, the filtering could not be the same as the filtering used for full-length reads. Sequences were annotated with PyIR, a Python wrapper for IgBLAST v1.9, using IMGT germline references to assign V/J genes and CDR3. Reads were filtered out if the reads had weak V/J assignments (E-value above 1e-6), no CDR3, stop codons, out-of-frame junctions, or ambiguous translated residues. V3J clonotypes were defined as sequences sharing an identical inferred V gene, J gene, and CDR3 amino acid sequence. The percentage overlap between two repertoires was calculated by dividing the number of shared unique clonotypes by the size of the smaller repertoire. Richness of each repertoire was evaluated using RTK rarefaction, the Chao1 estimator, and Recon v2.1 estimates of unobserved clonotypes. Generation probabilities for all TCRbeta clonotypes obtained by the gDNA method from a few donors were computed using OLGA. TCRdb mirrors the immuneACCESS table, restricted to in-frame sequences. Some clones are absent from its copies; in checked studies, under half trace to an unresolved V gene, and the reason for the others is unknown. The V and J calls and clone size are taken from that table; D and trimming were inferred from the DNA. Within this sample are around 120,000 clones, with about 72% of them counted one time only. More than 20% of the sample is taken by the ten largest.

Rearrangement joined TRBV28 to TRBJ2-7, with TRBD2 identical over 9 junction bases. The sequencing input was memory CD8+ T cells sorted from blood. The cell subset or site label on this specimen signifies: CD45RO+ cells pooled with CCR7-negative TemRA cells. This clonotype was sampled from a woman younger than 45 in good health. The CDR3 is CASSTRLAAISGPEQYF. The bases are TGTGCCAGCAGTACACGACTAGCGGCAATCTCCGGACCCGAGCAGTACTTC.